The 27 T cell receptor beta chains below were found in one sample sequenced in a study of regulatory T cells in long-lasting Graves disease. TCR beta libraries were built with iRepertoire HTBI primers and Arm-PCR of CDR3 regions. TCRdb reprocessed the multiplex PCR reads via MiXCR and lists one record per CDR3 protein. The sample holds a few hundred thousand distinct CDR3 sequences, roughly a quarter seen once. As for time point: persistent/refractory GD, antithyroid drugs over 5 years with positive TRAb. Extracted PBMC RNA gave rise to the TCR library. The source was peripheral blood mononuclear cells (PBMCs), collected when the disease was refractory, from a patient treated with antithyroid drugs. These receptor sequences come from a female donor with Graves disease.

The sample holds a few counts of this clonotype. This rearrangement joins TRBV7-9 to TRBJ1-6; D may be TRBD1 (6 bases). The CDR3 is 14 amino acids. V was cut by 2 bases and J by 10 bases, with 12 bases left in between. Germline V CDR1 and CDR2: SEHNR, FQNEAQ (reference sequence). The chain's CDR3 is CASSLNTGPSPLHF. As DNA, the CDR3 is TGTGCCAGCAGCTTAAATACAGGGCCGTCACCCCTCCACTTT.

The CDR3 coding sequence is TGTGCCAGCAGCCAAGCGGGTCAGCCCCAGCATTTT. Translating gives CASSQAGQPQHF. The chain has TRBV7-9 and TRBJ1-5; D not resolved. Germline lookup yields CDR1 SEHNR and CDR2 FQNEAQ (reference sequence). With 5 bases removed from V and 6 bases from J, the gap between germline ends came to 8 bases. This CDR3 spans 12 amino acids.

The chain is built from TRBV5-5 and TRBJ2-2, with TRBD1 identical over 12 bases. The germline gives CDR1 SGHKS, CDR2 YYEKEE (reference sequence). The V gene end was trimmed by 0 bases and the J gene end by 7 bases; junction bases not matched to a gene: 4. The CDR3 is 16 amino acids. The chain's CDR3 is CASSLAGQGAVGELFF. The DNA of the CDR3 is TGTGCCAGCAGCTTGGCGGGACAGGGGGCAGTCGGGGAGCTGTTTTTT.

This clonotype was seen ten or more times. The V gene is TRBV7-8, the J gene TRBJ2-7; tentative D call: TRBD1 (6 bases). CDR3 length: 14 residues. Between the trimmed V and J ends, which lost 6 bases and 0 bases, there was a span of 12 bases. Germline values: CDR1 SGHVS, CDR2 FQNEAQ. The CDR3 region has the DNA TGTGCCAGCAGTCGTGGACAGCTCTCCTACGAGCAGTACTTC. It translates to CASSRGQLSYEQYF.

V gene TRBV7-6 combines with J gene TRBJ2-5, with D possibly matching TRBD2 (5 bases). Germline V gene data show CDR1 as SGHVS and CDR2 as FNYEAQ. V lost 5 bases, J lost 5 bases, and 12 bases lay in between. The CDR3 has 13 residues. CDR3 loop: CASSPLGRETQYF. CDR3 nucleotides: TGTGCCAGCAGCCCACTAGGTCGGGAGACCCAGTACTTC.

This clonotype was seen only a few times. J is TRBJ2-7 and V is TRBV11-2; 15 nucleotides agree with TRBD2. V shed 1 base and J 4 bases; nucleotides not matched to a gene: 20. The CDR3 sequence is 22 residues long. Germline V gene data show CDR1 as SGHAT and CDR2 as FQNNGV. The CDR3 loop is CASSLVVGLAGGRRTSPYEQYF. Written as DNA, the CDR3 is TGTGCCAGCAGCTTAGTAGTTGGACTAGCGGGAGGGCGTAGAACATCGCCATACGAGCAGTACTTC. The full variable domain, its missing parts supplied by reference TRBV11-2 and TRBJ2-7, is EAGVAQSPRYKIIEKRQSVAFWCNPISGHATLYWYQQILGQGPKLLIQFQNNGVVDDSQLPKDRFSAERLKGVDSTLKIQPAKLEDSAVYLCASSLVVGLAGGRRTSPYEQYFGPGTRLTVT.

Many counts were recorded for this clonotype. The chain joins TRBV12-3 or TRBV12-4 to TRBJ1-5; 10 bases agree with TRBD1. CDR3 size: 15 residues. V was pared by 6 bases and J by 4 bases, with 6 bases of the junction left unmatched. The CDR3 DNA reads TGTGCCAGCAGCAACCGGGACAGGGGTAATCAGCCCCAGCATTTT. Residues: CASSNRDRGNQPQHF.

The chain employs TRBV20-1 and TRBJ1-6; no reliable D call. Germline CDR1 reads DFQATT; CDR2 reads SNEGSKA (reference sequence). The CDR3 has 13 amino acids. Trimming shortened V by 4 bases and J by 3 bases, and 7 bases separated the two germline ends. CDR3 nucleotides: TGCAGTGCTAAAAGTCGCTATAATTCACCCCTCCACTTT. It is translated as CSAKSRYNSPLHF.

In this sample, this clonotype turned up many times. This chain connects TRBV28 to TRBJ2-7; D possibly corresponds to TRBD1 (6 bases). V lost 3 bases and J 0 bases, leaving 9 bases between the germline ends. CDR1 MDHEN and CDR2 SYDVKM come from the germline V gene. This CDR3 contains 14 residues. CDR3 residues: CASSFPDSSYEQYF. CDR3 nucleotides: TGTGCCAGCAGTTTCCCGGACAGCTCCTACGAGCAGTACTTC.

This clonotype has just a few counts. The chain has TRBV7-3 and TRBJ2-7; 8 positions agree with TRBD2. V lost 2 bases to trimming and J lost 3 bases; unmatched junction nucleotides: 3. The CDR3 loop spans 14 amino acids. Germline CDR1 and CDR2: SGHTA and FQGTGA. The CDR3 protein is CASSLAGGHYEQYF. The DNA of the CDR3 is TGTGCCAGCAGCTTAGCGGGAGGCCACTACGAGCAGTACTTC. Full variable domain (rest looked up from reference TRBV7-3 and TRBJ2-7): GAGVSQTPSNKVTEKGKYVELRCDPISGHTALYWYRQSLGQGPEFLIYFQGTGAADDSGLPNDRFFAVRPEGSVSTLKIQRTERGDSAVYLCASSLAGGHYEQYFGPGTRLTVT.

This clonotype was seen at least ten times. The chain links TRBV6-1 to TRBJ1-1; TRBD1 matches 7 bases. The germline CDR1 and CDR2 sequences are MNHNS and SASEGT. V gave up 3 bases and J gave up 5 bases; unmatched junction bases: 6. The CDR3 runs 14 residues. CDR3 sequence: CASSERTGWTEAFF. CDR3 coding DNA: TGTGCCAGCAGTGAGCGGACAGGCTGGACTGAAGCTTTCTTT.

The chain recombines TRBV7-8 with TRBJ1-2; weak D call: TRBD1 (6 bases). Trimming removed 5 bases at V and 8 bases at J, with 15 bases between. Per the germline V gene, CDR1 is SGHVS and CDR2 is FQNEAQ. This CDR3 contains 13 residues. For the CDR3, the DNA is TGTGCCAGCAGCGCAGGCGTCACAGGGGGCTACACCTTC. Translating gives CASSAGVTGGYTF.

This clonotype showed up many times. The rearrangement uses TRBV30 and TRBJ1-2; D call uncertain. Germline V gene lookup returns CDR1 GTSNPN and CDR2 SVGIG (reference sequence). The CDR3 is made up of 11 amino acids. Trimming shortened V by 0 bases and J by 6 bases, and 5 bases separated the two germline ends. The CDR3 nucleotides are TGTGCCTGGAGTGTACGGGATGGCTACACCTTC. It encodes CAWSVRDGYTF.

This chain joins TRBV28 and TRBJ2-2; D is undetermined. The CDR3 has 13 residues. The V end was cut by 6 bases, the J end by 6 bases, with 11 bases between. The germline CDR1 and CDR2 sequences are MDHEN and SYDVKM. In nucleotides, the CDR3 is TGTGCCAGCAGCCCCCTCGTTTCCGGGGAGCTGTTTTTT. Residues: CASSPLVSGELFF.

This clonotype has only a few counts. This chain connects TRBV3-1 to TRBJ1-5; 8 bases agree with TRBD1. Germline V gene data show CDR1 as LGHDT and CDR2 as YNNKEL (reference sequence). The CDR3 totals 16 residues. The V gene end was trimmed by 1 base and the J gene end by 0 bases; junction bases not matched to a gene: 2. The CDR3 DNA is TGTGCCAGCAGCCAAGGGACAGGGTATAGCAATCAGCCCCAGCATTTT. Translating it yields CASSQGTGYSNQPQHF.

This clonotype was seen ten or more times. This chain uses TRBV28 with TRBJ2-5, with 12 positions matching TRBD1. The CDR3 contains 16 residues. With 0 bases clipped from V and 4 bases from J, the junction kept 3 bases outside the gene matches. Germline CDR1 MDHEN, CDR2 SYDVKM. The CDR3 sequence: CASSLWGQGAGETQYF. CDR3 DNA: TGTGCCAGCAGTTTATGGGGACAGGGGGCGGGAGAGACCCAGTACTTC.

In this sample, this clonotype turned up many times. This chain uses TRBV6-2 or TRBV6-3 with TRBJ1-2; TRBD1 might be the D (5 bases). The CDR3 consists of 12 residues. The germline V and J ends were trimmed by 2 bases and 7 bases, with 8 bases remaining between them. CDR1 and CDR2 from the germline V gene are MNHEY and SVGEGT. DNA for the CDR3: TGTGCCAGCAGTTACCAAGGGGCTGGCTACACCTTC. Translating it yields CASSYQGAGYTF.

This clonotype was picked up a small number of times. This chain joins TRBV28 and TRBJ1-2; a possible D gene is TRBD1 (5 bases). Germline V lookup: CDR1 MDHEN, CDR2 SYDVKM. The V end lost 5 bases, the J end lost 5 bases, and 18 bases lay between the germline ends. The CDR3 spans 15 residues. Here the CDR3 DNA reads TGTGCCAGCAGTCCGCCTGGTGGGGCCATATATGGCTACACCTTC. It yields the protein CASSPPGGAIYGYTF.

V gene TRBV5-1 combines with J gene TRBJ2-5, with 15 nucleotides matching TRBD2. The CDR3 sequence is 17 residues long. Germline V gives CDR1 SGHRS, CDR2 YFSETQ. V was pared by 0 bases and J by 6 bases, with 6 bases of the junction left unmatched. The CDR3 region is CASSLGAGTSGRKTQYF. The CDR3 DNA reads as TGCGCCAGCAGCTTGGGGGCCGGGACTAGCGGGAGGAAGACCCAGTACTTC. Filled out from reference TRBV5-1 and TRBJ2-5, the complete variable domain reads KAGVTQTPRYLIKTRGQQVTLSCSPISGHRSVSWYQQTPGQGLQFLFEYFSETQRNKGNFPGRFSGRQFSNSRSEMNVSTLELGDSALYLCASSLGAGTSGRKTQYFGPGTRLLVL.

This clonotype was seen at least ten times. CDR3 residues: CASSEGQGNRPQHF. The CDR3 DNA sequence: TGTGCCAGCAGTGAAGGACAGGGCAACCGGCCCCAGCATTTT. The gene calls are TRBV2 and TRBJ1-5; 7 bases agree with TRBD1. The CDR3 extends over 14 amino acids. Trimming removed 1 base from V and 9 bases from J; junction bases left unmatched: 6. Germline V gene sequence: CDR1 SNHLY, CDR2 FYNNEI.

J is TRBJ2-2 and V is TRBV19, with 7 bases lining up with TRBD1. V lost 0 bases, J lost 1 base, and 2 bases stayed unmatched. The CDR3 sequence is 16 residues long. CDR1 and CDR2 from the germline V gene are LNHDA and SQIVND (reference sequence). DNA of the CDR3: TGTGCCAGTAGTATAGATTGGACAGGGAACACCGGGGAGCTGTTTTTT. Its translation is CASSIDWTGNTGELFF.

This clonotype was recorded at least ten times. This rearrangement joins TRBV2 to TRBJ2-2; 7 bases are shared with TRBD1. Germline V gene data show CDR1 as SNHLY and CDR2 as FYNNEI. CDR3 length: 12 amino acids. V gave up 8 bases and J gave up 8 bases; unmatched junction bases: 5. The CDR3 sequence is CASGTDRGELFF. CDR3 nucleotides: TGTGCCAGCGGGACGGACAGGGGGGAGCTGTTTTTT.

Only a few counts were recorded for this clonotype. The chain is built from TRBV6-1 and TRBJ2-2, with TRBD2 identical over 11 bases. Germline CDR1 reads MNHNS; CDR2 reads SASEGT. J was trimmed by 5 bases and V by 9 bases; bases with no gene match: 14. The CDR3 spans 17 residues. CDR3 DNA: TGTGCCAGACGAAGCCGAAGACTAGCGGGATGGACCGGGGAGCTGTTTTTT. Translated: CARRSRRLAGWTGELFF.

The J gene is TRBJ1-6, the V gene TRBV20-1; D gene unclear. Germline V gene sequence: CDR1 DFQATT, CDR2 SNEGSKA (reference sequence). This CDR3 has 17 residues. Trimming removed 0 bases at V and 6 bases at J, with 18 bases between. DNA of the CDR3: TGCAGTGCTAGAGATCGTGAGGAGGCCCCAAGTAATTCACCCCTCCACTTT. Residues: CSARDREEAPSNSPLHF.

Comment on this clonotype: A much larger clone differs from this one at a single base, so this may be a read error. The V call is TRBV20-1, the J call TRBJ2-5; 12 bases are shared with TRBD2. The junction had 11 bases not matched to a gene; V was cut back by 0 bases and J by 9 bases. The germline V gene encodes CDR1 DFQATT and CDR2 SNEGSKA (reference sequence). The CDR3 has 16 residues. For the CDR3, the DNA is TGCAGTGCTAGAGATCCGACTAGCGGGAGTAGGGAGGCCCAGTACTTC. The encoded protein is CSARDPTSGSREAQYF.

The V gene is TRBV6-6, the J gene TRBJ2-5, with TRBD2 identical over 9 bases. The V gene end was trimmed by 0 bases and the J gene end by 5 bases; junction bases not matched to a gene: 7. The CDR3 spans 16 residues. The germline CDR1 and CDR2 sequences are MNHNY and SVGAGI (reference sequence). The CDR3 loop reads CASSYSTLAGVETQYF. CDR3 bases: TGTGCCAGCAGTTACTCGACTTTAGCGGGAGTGGAGACCCAGTACTTC.

This clonotype was seen at least ten times. This chain links TRBV27 with TRBJ1-4; tentatively, D is TRBD1 (5 bases). Looked up from germline, CDR1 is MNHEY and CDR2 is SMNVEV (reference sequence). V was pared by 5 bases and J by 5 bases, with 15 bases between. This CDR3 contains 15 residues. CDR3 region: CASSPRDRRNEKLFF. The DNA of the CDR3 is TGTGCCAGCAGTCCCCGGGACCGGAGGAATGAAAAACTGTTTTTT.